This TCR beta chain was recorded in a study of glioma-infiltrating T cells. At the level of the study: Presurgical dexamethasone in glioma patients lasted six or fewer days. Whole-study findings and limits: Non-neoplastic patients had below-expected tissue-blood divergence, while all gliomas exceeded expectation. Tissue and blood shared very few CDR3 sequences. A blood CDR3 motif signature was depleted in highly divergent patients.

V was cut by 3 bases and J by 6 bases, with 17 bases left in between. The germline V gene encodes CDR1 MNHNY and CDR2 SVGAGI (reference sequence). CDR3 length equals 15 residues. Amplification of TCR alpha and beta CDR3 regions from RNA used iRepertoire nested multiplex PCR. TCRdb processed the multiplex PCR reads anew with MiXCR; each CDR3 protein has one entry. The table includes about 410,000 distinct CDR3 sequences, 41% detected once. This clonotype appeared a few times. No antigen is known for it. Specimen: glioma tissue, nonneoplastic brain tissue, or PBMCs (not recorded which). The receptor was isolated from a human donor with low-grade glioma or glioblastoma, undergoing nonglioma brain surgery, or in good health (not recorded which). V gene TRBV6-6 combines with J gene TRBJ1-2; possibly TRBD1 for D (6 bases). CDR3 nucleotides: TGTGCCAGCAGTTATTTTGTTGAACAGGGTCATGGCTACACCTTC. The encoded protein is CASSYFVEQGHGYTF.